One and the same sample provided the 18 T cell receptor beta chains below, sequenced in a study of blood T cells in healthy people across ages. Then a second PCR, running about 7 to 11 cycles, was carried out with a sample-barcoded 5' primer and a J-beta primer mix. Each CDR3 protein is one row after TCRdb ran MiXCR on the 5' RACE reads. The data contain approximately 810,000 distinct CDR3 sequences, around 26% of them singletons. What was sequenced was blood. The receptors shown here come from an elderly woman in good health.

This clonotype has only a few counts. The chain links TRBV3-1 to TRBJ1-4; no reliable D call. This CDR3 region has 13 residues. The germline V and J ends were trimmed by 4 bases and 8 bases, with 11 bases remaining between them. Germline V CDR1 and CDR2: LGHDT, YNNKEL (reference sequence). In DNA form, the CDR3 reads TGTGCCAGCAGCCCTAGCCCACTCGAAAAACTGTTTTTT. It is translated as CASSPSPLEKLFF.

On this clonotype: Just one base apart from a much larger clone, this may be a read error. This chain links TRBV7-2 with TRBJ1-4; 7 bases line up with TRBD1. Germline V lookup: CDR1 SGHTA, CDR2 FQGNSA. The CDR3 runs 17 residues. In DNA, the CDR3 is TGTGCCAGCAGCTTCGGGTCAGGGGGGGCAACTAATGAAAAACGGTTTTTT. Translation: CASSFGSGGATNEKRFF.

This clonotype was observed at least ten times. This chain connects TRBV9 to TRBJ2-1; D unresolved. CDR3 size: 14 residues. Germline CDR1 is SGDLS and CDR2 is YYNGEE. Trimming shortened V by 2 bases and J by 10 bases, and 16 bases separated the two germline ends. The CDR3 region is CASSVKDGSPEQFF. The CDR3 DNA reads as TGTGCCAGCAGCGTCAAGGACGGTTCTCCAGAGCAGTTCTTC.

The chain has TRBV4-1 and TRBJ1-2; D is possibly TRBD1 (6 bases). The CDR3 consists of 13 residues. CDR1 MGHRA and CDR2 YSYEKL come from the germline V gene. The V gene lost 4 bases and the J gene lost 6 bases, with 12 bases spanning the gap. The CDR3 loop reads CASSLPGEHGYTF. The CDR3 DNA reads TGCGCCAGCAGCCTTCCAGGGGAACATGGCTACACCTTC.

This clonotype was detected ten times or more. The chain is built from TRBV5-1 and TRBJ2-7; D gene uncertain. V dropped 0 bases and J dropped 7 bases, with 11 bases sitting between them. CDR3 length: 13 amino acids. From germline, CDR1 is SGHRS and CDR2 YFSETQ. CDR3 residues: CASSLDPYVEQYF. CDR3 in DNA: TGCGCCAGCAGCTTGGACCCCTATGTGGAGCAGTACTTC.

This clonotype turned up a few times. The rearrangement uses TRBV7-9 and TRBJ1-1; D not certain. Germline CDR1 and CDR2: SEHNR and FQNEAQ (reference sequence). The V gene lost 1 base and the J gene lost 11 bases, with 11 bases spanning the gap. The CDR3 length is 12 residues. The DNA for the CDR3 is TGTGCCAGCAGCTTAGGTTCCCCCCAGGCTTTCTTT. Protein: CASSLGSPQAFF.

This clonotype appeared a single time. Compared with germline, one end of the junction differs, possibly owing to a read error. This chain connects TRBV2 to TRBJ2-3; maybe TRBD2 (6 bases). This CDR3 is built from 16 residues. Per germline, CDR1 SNHLY and CDR2 FYNNEI. The CDR3 region has the DNA TGTGTCAGCAGTCCTGCTAGCGCGACTAGCACAGATACGCAGTATTTT. Residues: CVSSPASATSTDTQYF.

J is TRBJ2-7 and V is TRBV10-1; tentative D call: TRBD1 (6 bases). The germline V gene has CDR1 WNHNN and CDR2 SYGVQD (reference sequence). The ends were cut back, 5 bases at V and 9 bases at J, with 20 bases in the middle. The CDR3 spans 14 residues. CDR3 in amino acids: CASSPGTLFQGQYF. The CDR3 region has the DNA TGCGCCAGCAGTCCCGGGACACTCTTCCAAGGGCAGTACTTC.

This clonotype was counted many times. The chain joins TRBV20-1 to TRBJ2-1, with D hard to call. Between the trimmed V and J ends, which lost 0 bases and 9 bases, there was a span of 15 bases. The CDR3 consists of 14 residues. Germline V CDR1 and CDR2: DFQATT, SNEGSKA (reference sequence). CDR3 nucleotide sequence: TGCAGTGCTAGAGATAATAGCTTCTCATCTGAGCAGTTCTTC. It is translated as CSARDNSFSSEQFF.

This chain connects TRBV20-1 to TRBJ1-5; 7 bases map to TRBD1. Germline CDR1 is DFQATT and CDR2 is SNEGSKA (reference sequence). With 4 bases clipped from V and 5 bases from J, the junction kept 8 bases outside the gene matches. CDR3 length equals 14 residues. This chain's CDR3 is CSATRQGRDQPQHF. The CDR3 coding sequence is TGCAGTGCTACGAGACAGGGAAGGGATCAGCCCCAGCATTTT.

On this clonotype itself: A single base separates this from a much larger clone, so it may be a read error. The V gene is TRBV12-3 or TRBV12-4, the J gene TRBJ2-7, with 7 nucleotides matching TRBD1. This CDR3 is built from 15 residues. The CDR3 coding sequence is TGTGCCAGCAGTTTAGGGGACAGATTAGGCTACAAGCAGTACTTC. Translation gives CASSLGDRLGYKQYF.

The sample holds many counts of this clonotype. The rearrangement links TRBV7-2 to TRBJ1-5, with D possibly TRBD1 on 5 matching bases. Germline V gene lookup returns CDR1 SGHTA and CDR2 FQGNSA. This CDR3 comprises 13 residues. V lost 8 bases and J 3 bases, leaving 11 bases between the germline ends. The CDR3 bases are TGTGCCAGCGCAAGGGGTTTCAATCAGCCCCAGCATTTT. Its translation is CASARGFNQPQHF. The entire variable domain, with the rest obtained from reference TRBV7-2 and TRBJ1-5, is as follows: GAGVSQSPSNKVTEKGKDVELRCDPISGHTALYWYRQSLGQGLEFLIYFQGNSAPDKSGLPSDRFSAERTGGSVSTLTIQRTQQEDSAVYLCASARGFNQPQHFGDGTRLSIL.

This clonotype was seen a few times. The chain has TRBV6-2 or TRBV6-3 and TRBJ2-7; 9 bases agree with TRBD2. TRBJ2-5 matches the DNA end more closely, so the J call is doubtful. Looked up from germline, CDR1 is MNHEY and CDR2 is SVGEGT. CDR3 length: 14 amino acids. The CDR3 loop is CASSGGGGRKTQYF. CDR3 DNA sequence: TGTGCCAGCAGCGGCGGGGGGGGGAGGAAGACCCAGTACTTC.

This chain links TRBV7-8 with TRBJ1-2; tentative D call: TRBD1 (6 bases). Germline CDR1 is SGHVS and CDR2 is FQNEAQ. Trimming removed 10 bases from V and 4 bases from J, with 22 bases in between. This CDR3 spans 15 amino acids. The CDR3 region is CANREYGEPGYGYTF. Here the CDR3 DNA reads TGTGCCAACAGGGAATACGGTGAACCCGGCTATGGCTACACCTTC.

This clonotype was found many times. The chain joins TRBV6-2 or TRBV6-3 to TRBJ2-6; no clear D. The ends were cut back, 8 bases at V and 0 bases at J, with 14 bases in the middle. Per the germline V gene, CDR1 is MNHEY and CDR2 is SVGEGT. This CDR3 comprises 16 residues. The CDR3 sequence: CASSRPRNSGANVLTF. The CDR3 DNA reads TGTGCCAGCTCCCGTCCTAGGAACTCTGGGGCCAACGTCCTGACTTTC.

J is TRBJ2-1 and V is TRBV9, with 10 bases identical to TRBD2. V lost 0 bases, J lost 7 bases, and 10 bases stayed unmatched. Per germline, CDR1 SGDLS and CDR2 YYNGEE. The CDR3 consists of 17 residues. The chain's CDR3 is CASSVDPPSGRLNEQFF. The CDR3 bases are TGTGCCAGCAGCGTAGATCCCCCTAGCGGGAGATTAAATGAGCAGTTCTTC.

Details on this clonotype: This could be a read error, since a much larger clone is one nucleotide away. This sequence joins TRBV5-5 and TRBJ1-4; 7 nucleotides agree with TRBD1. Germline V CDR1 and CDR2: SGHKS, YYEKEE (reference sequence). The CDR3 spans 17 residues. The CDR3 here is CACSLETGFARDEKLFF. DNA for the CDR3: TGTGCCTGCAGCTTGGAGACAGGGTTCGCGCGGGATGAAAAACTGTTTTTT.

The chain couples TRBV30 to TRBJ1-1; D may be TRBD1 (5 bases). V lost 1 base and J 3 bases, leaving 15 bases between the germline ends. Germline CDR1 is GTSNPN and CDR2 is SVGIG (reference sequence). The CDR3 is 15 amino acids. The CDR3 protein is CAWSGGLARDTEAFF. The CDR3 coding sequence is TGTGCCTGGAGTGGAGGATTGGCCAGGGACACTGAAGCTTTCTTT.